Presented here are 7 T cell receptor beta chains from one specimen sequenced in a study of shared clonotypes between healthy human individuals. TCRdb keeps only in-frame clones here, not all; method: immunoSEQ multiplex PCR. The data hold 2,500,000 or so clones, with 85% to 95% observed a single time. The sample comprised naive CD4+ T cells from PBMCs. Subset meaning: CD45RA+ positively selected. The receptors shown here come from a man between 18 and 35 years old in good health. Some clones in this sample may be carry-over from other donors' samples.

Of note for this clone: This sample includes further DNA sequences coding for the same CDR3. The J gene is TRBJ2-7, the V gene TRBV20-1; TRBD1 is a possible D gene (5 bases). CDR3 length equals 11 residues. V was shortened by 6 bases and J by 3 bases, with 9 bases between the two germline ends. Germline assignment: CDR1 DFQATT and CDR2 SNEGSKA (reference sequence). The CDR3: CSAPGYYEQYF. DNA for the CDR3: TGCAGTGCACCAGGGTACTACGAGCAGTACTTC.

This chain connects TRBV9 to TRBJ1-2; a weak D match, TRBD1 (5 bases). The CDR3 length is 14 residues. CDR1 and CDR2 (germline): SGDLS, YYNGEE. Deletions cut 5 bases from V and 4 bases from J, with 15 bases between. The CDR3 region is CASRAGGVSYGYTF. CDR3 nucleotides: TGTGCCAGCAGGGCCGGGGGGGTCTCCTATGGCTACACCTTC.

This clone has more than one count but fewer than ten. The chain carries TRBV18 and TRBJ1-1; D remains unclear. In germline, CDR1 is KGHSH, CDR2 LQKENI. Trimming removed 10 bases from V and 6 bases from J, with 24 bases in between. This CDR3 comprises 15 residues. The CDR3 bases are TGTGCCACCTCGAATTTAAAAGGGCCGGTCGCTGAAGCTTTCTTT. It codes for CATSNLKGPVAEAFF.

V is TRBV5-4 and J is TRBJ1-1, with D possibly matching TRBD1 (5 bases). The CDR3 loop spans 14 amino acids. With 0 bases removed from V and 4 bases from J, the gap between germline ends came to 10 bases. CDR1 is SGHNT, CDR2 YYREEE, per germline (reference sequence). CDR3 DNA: TGTGCCAGCAGCTTGGCAGGGAGGGTCACTGAAGCTTTCTTT. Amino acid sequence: CASSLAGRVTEAFF.

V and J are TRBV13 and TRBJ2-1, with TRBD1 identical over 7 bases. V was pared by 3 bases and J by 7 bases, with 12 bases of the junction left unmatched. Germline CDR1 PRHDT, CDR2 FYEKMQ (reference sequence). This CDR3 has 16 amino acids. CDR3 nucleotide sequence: TGTGCCAGCAGCTTTTTCGGGACAGCTACTTATAATGAGCAGTTCTTC. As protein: CASSFFGTATYNEQFF.

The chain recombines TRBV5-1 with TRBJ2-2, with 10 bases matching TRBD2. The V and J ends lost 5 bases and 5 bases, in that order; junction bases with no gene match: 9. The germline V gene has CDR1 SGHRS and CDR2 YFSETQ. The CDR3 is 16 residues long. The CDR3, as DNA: TGCGCCAGCAGTTTCGGAATAGCGGGAGGTACCGGGGAGCTGTTTTTT. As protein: CASSFGIAGGTGELFF. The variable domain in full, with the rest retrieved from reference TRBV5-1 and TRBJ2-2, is KAGVTQTPRYLIKTRGQQVTLSCSPISGHRSVSWYQQTPGQGLQFLFEYFSETQRNKGNFPGRFSGRQFSNSRSEMNVSTLELGDSALYLCASSFGIAGGTGELFFGEGSRLTVL.

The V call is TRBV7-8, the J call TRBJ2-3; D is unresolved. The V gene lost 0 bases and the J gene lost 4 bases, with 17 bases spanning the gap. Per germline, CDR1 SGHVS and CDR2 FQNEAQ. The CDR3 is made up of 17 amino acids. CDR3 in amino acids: CASSLAPLKKGADTQYF. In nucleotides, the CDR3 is TGTGCCAGCAGCTTAGCGCCTCTTAAAAAAGGCGCAGATACGCAGTATTTT.